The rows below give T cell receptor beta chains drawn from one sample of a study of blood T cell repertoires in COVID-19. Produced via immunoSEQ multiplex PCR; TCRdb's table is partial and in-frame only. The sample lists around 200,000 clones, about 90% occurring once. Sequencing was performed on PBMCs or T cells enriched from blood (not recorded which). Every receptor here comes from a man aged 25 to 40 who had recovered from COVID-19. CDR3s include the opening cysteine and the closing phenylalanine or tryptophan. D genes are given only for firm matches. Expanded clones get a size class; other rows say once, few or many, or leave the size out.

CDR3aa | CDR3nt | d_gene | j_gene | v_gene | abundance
CASSSIPTGSYEQYF | TGTGCCAGCAGCTCAATCCCGACAGGATCCTACGAGCAGTACTTC | . | TRBJ2-7 | TRBV5-5 | .
CATSRDLGGDRYGYTF | TGTGCCACCAGCAGAGATCTGGGCGGGGACCGCTATGGCTACACCTTC | . | TRBJ1-2 | TRBV15 | .
CASSLGGTQYF | TGTGCCAGCAGCTTAGGAGGTACGCAGTATTTT | . | TRBJ2-3 | TRBV11-2 | .
CASSISGGEKLFF | TGTGCCAGTAGTATATCAGGAGGCGAAAAACTGTTTTTT | . | TRBJ1-4 | TRBV19 | .
CASSQHYSNQPQHF | TGTGCCAGCAGTCAACACTATAGCAATCAGCCCCAGCATTTT | . | TRBJ1-5 | TRBV6-5 | .
CASSPRLALEETQYF | TGCGCCAGCAGCCCCCGACTAGCGTTAGAAGAGACCCAGTACTTC | TRBD2 | TRBJ2-5 | TRBV4-3 | .
CASSTGGSGGHNEQFF | TGTGCCAGCAGCACTGGGGGTAGCGGGGGACACAATGAGCAGTTCTTC | . | TRBJ2-1 | TRBV21-1 | .
CASSRTDNYGYTF | TGTGCCAGCAGCCGGACAGATAACTATGGCTACACCTTC | . | TRBJ1-2 | TRBV7-9 | .
CASSVGEGGLTEAFF | TGTGCCAGCAGCGTAGGAGAAGGGGGCCTCACTGAAGCTTTCTTT | TRBD1 | TRBJ1-1 | TRBV9 | .
CASSWTGSSYEQYF | TGTGCCAGCAGTTGGACAGGGAGCTCCTACGAGCAGTACTTC | TRBD1 | TRBJ2-7 | TRBV6-5 | once
CAWRLQKNTEAFF | TGTGCCTGGAGGTTACAAAAGAACACTGAAGCTTTCTTT | . | TRBJ1-1 | TRBV30 | .
CAGKGGANSPLHF | TGTGCCGGTAAAGGTGGGGCGAATTCACCCCTCCACTTT | . | TRBJ1-6 | TRBV30 | .
CASSPPQVGSPLHF | TGTGCCAGCTCACCACCCCAGGTTGGATCACCCCTCCACTTT | . | TRBJ1-6 | TRBV18 | .
CASSLGQGGSPLHF | TGTGCCAGCAGCTTAGGCCAGGGGGGTTCACCCCTCCACTTT | TRBD1 | TRBJ1-6 | TRBV7-2 | .
CASSLGAGSTGELFF | TGTGCCAGCAGCTTGGGGGCGGGGAGCACCGGGGAGCTGTTTTTT | . | TRBJ2-2 | TRBV5-5 | .
CAWKTGYVGELFF | TGTGCCTGGAAGACAGGGTATGTCGGGGAGCTGTTTTTT | TRBD1 | TRBJ2-2 | TRBV30 | .
CASSSGTDNEQFF | TGTGCCAGCAGCTCCGGGACAGACAATGAGCAGTTCTTC | TRBD1 | TRBJ2-1 | TRBV11-3 | .
CASSGGSSGNTIYF | TGCGCCAGCAGCGGGGGCAGCTCTGGAAACACCATATATTTT | . | TRBJ1-3 | TRBV5-1 | .
CASSPGSSSYNSPLHF | TGTGCCAGCAGTCCAGGGTCAAGCTCCTATAATTCACCCCTCCACTTT | . | TRBJ1-6 | TRBV7-9 | .
CSVGVSGANVLTF | TGCAGCGTTGGAGTTTCTGGGGCCAACGTCCTGACTTTC | . | TRBJ2-6 | TRBV29-1 | once
CASSLTSGGPTKNIQYF | TGTGCCAGCAGCTTAACTAGCGGGGGGCCGACCAAAAACATTCAGTACTTC | TRBD2 | TRBJ2-4 | TRBV5-4 | .
CASSPGGAGGYTF | TGCGCCAGCAGCCCTGGCGGGGCTGGAGGCTACACCTTC | . | TRBJ1-2 | TRBV5-1 | .
CASSLIPTGTANSPLHF | TGTGCCAGCAGCTTAATACCAACCGGGACAGCCAATTCACCCCTCCACTTT | TRBD1 | TRBJ1-6 | TRBV7-2 | once
CASSQVGRGQPQHF | TGTGCCAGCAGCCAAGTGGGGAGGGGGCAGCCCCAGCATTTT | . | TRBJ1-5 | TRBV3-1/TRBV3-2 | once
CASSLGRGEQYF | TGTGCCAGCAGTTTGGGTAGGGGGGAGCAGTACTTC | . | TRBJ2-7 | TRBV28 | once
CASSSGTGGNQPQHF | TGTGCCAGCTCCTCCGGGACAGGGGGTAATCAGCCCCAGCATTTT | TRBD1 | TRBJ1-5 | TRBV18 | .
CASSLEGGNQPQHF | TGCGCCAGCAGCTTGGAGGGAGGGAATCAGCCCCAGCATTTT | . | TRBJ1-5 | TRBV5-1 | .
CATSAGGYEQYF | TGCGCCACCAGCGCCGGGGGCTACGAGCAGTACTTC | . | TRBJ2-7 | TRBV10-1 | .
CASSRAGSSSTDTQYF | TGTGCCAGCAGCAGAGCGGGATCCTCTAGCACAGATACGCAGTATTTT | TRBD2 | TRBJ2-3 | TRBV6-4 | .
CASSSFDRSNQPQHF | TGTGCCAGCAGTTCATTTGACAGGAGCAATCAGCCCCAGCATTTT | . | TRBJ1-5 | TRBV6-2/TRBV6-3 | .
CASSLGQIRHPNYGYTF | TGTGCCAGCAGCCTGGGACAAATAAGACATCCAAACTATGGCTACACCTTC | . | TRBJ1-2 | TRBV11-2 | .
CASGHRGRYNEQFF | TGCGCCAGCGGACACAGGGGTAGGTACAATGAGCAGTTCTTC | TRBD1 | TRBJ2-1 | TRBV23-1 | .
CAITSGNYNEQFF | TGTGCCATCACTAGCGGGAACTACAATGAGCAGTTCTTC | TRBD2 | TRBJ2-1 | TRBV10-3 | .
CASSMRAHNEQFF | TGTGCCAGTAGTATGAGGGCCCACAATGAGCAGTTCTTC | . | TRBJ2-1 | TRBV19 | .
CASSKWTSRVSYNEQFF | TGTGCCAGCAGCAAATGGACTAGTAGAGTCTCCTACAATGAGCAGTTCTTC | . | TRBJ2-1 | TRBV21-1 | .
CASSLDSGQHEQYF | TGTGCCAGCAGCTTAGACTCGGGACAGCACGAGCAGTACTTC | TRBD1 | TRBJ2-7 | TRBV7-9 | .
CASSLIPLETSGANTGELFF | TGTGCTAGCAGCTTAATTCCCTTGGAAACTAGCGGAGCGAACACCGGGGAGCTGTTTTTT | TRBD2 | TRBJ2-2 | TRBV7-7 | few
CSAPYTGELFF | TGCAGTGCTCCTTACACCGGGGAGCTGTTTTTT | . | TRBJ2-2 | TRBV20-1 | .
CASSPDTDTQYF | TGTGCCAGCAGTCCAGACACAGATACGCAGTATTTT | . | TRBJ2-3 | TRBV11-2 | .
CASSYDRPQYF | TGTGCCAGCAGTTACGACAGACCCCAGTACTTC | . | TRBJ2-7 | TRBV6-2/TRBV6-3 | .
CASSLASVGRSGANVLTF | TGCGCCAGCAGCTTGGCTTCAGTTGGGCGATCTGGGGCCAACGTCCTGACTTTC | . | TRBJ2-6 | TRBV5-1 | once
CSARSGWEQFF | TGCAGTGCTAGATCGGGATGGGAGCAGTTCTTC | . | TRBJ2-1 | TRBV20-1 | .
CASSLGSGGANEQFF | TGTGCCAGCAGCTTAGGTAGCGGGGGGGCGAATGAGCAGTTCTTC | TRBD2 | TRBJ2-1 | TRBV7-9 | .
CASSQMGQGLTQPQHF | TGTGCCAGCAGCCAGATGGGACAGGGTTTGACTCAGCCCCAGCATTTT | TRBD1 | TRBJ1-5 | TRBV3-1/TRBV3-2 | .
CASSQDNWLAEPPPYNEQFF | TGTGCCAGCAGCCAAGACAATTGGCTAGCGGAACCTCCCCCCTACAATGAGCAGTTCTTC | TRBD2 | TRBJ2-1 | TRBV14 | .
CASSLDTGQGLGF | TGCGCCAGCAGCTTGGATACGGGACAGGGGTTAGGATTC | TRBD1 | TRBJ2-7 | TRBV5-1 | once
CASSFKSGINTGELFF | TGTGCCAGCAGCTTCAAATCCGGGATTAACACCGGGGAGCTGTTTTTT | . | TRBJ2-2 | TRBV11-3 | .
CASSTRYRGGNQPQHF | TGTGCCAGCAGCACCCGATACAGGGGGGGCAATCAGCCCCAGCATTTT | TRBD1 | TRBJ1-5 | TRBV5-8 | .
CASSTGTGGTEAFF | TGCGCCAGCAGCACGGGGACAGGGGGCACTGAAGCTTTCTTT | TRBD1 | TRBJ1-1 | TRBV5-1 | .
CASSRTGTVDSPLHF | TGTGCCAGCAGCCGAACCGGGACAGTTGATTCACCCCTCCACTTT | TRBD1 | TRBJ1-6 | TRBV6-6 | .
CASRGAGVIYEQYF | TGCGCCAGCAGAGGAGCGGGAGTTATCTACGAGCAGTACTTC | TRBD2 | TRBJ2-7 | TRBV10-2 | .
CAIRTTSGGVYEQYF | TGTGCCATCAGGACGACTAGCGGAGGGGTCTACGAGCAGTACTTC | TRBD2 | TRBJ2-7 | TRBV10-3 | .
CASRPSGTNTGELFF | TGTGCCAGCAGGCCTAGCGGCACGAACACCGGGGAGCTGTTTTTT | TRBD2 | TRBJ2-2 | TRBV2 | .
CASRSTGSSSYEQYF | TGTGCCAGCAGATCCACAGGGTCAAGCTCCTACGAGCAGTACTTC | . | TRBJ2-7 | TRBV27 | .